These 32 T cell receptor beta chains originate from one sample sequenced in a study of blood T cells in healthy people across ages. Through a sample-barcoded 5' primer and a J-beta primer mix, a second PCR was run for roughly 6 to 12 cycles. From the 5' RACE reads, TCRdb called clonotypes with MiXCR, one entry per CDR3 protein. The sample shows fewer than 1.5 million distinct CDR3 sequences, around 42% of them seen only once. Sequencing used blood. The receptors shown here come from a woman aged 18-29 years in good health.

In nucleotides, the CDR3 is TGCGCCAGCAAGGGGGCGGATGAGACCCAGTACTTC. It encodes CASKGADETQYF. This sequence joins TRBV10-1 and TRBJ2-7; the match to TRBD1 covers 7 bases. The J call is in doubt because the DNA end fits TRBJ2-5 better. In germline, CDR1 is WNHNN, CDR2 SYGVQD (reference sequence). The CDR3 has 12 residues.

On this clonotype: A junction boundary mismatches the germline segment, possibly from a read error. The J gene is TRBJ1-1, the V gene TRBV29-1; D is unresolved. Germline values: CDR1 SQVTM, CDR2 ANQGSEA. There are 12 residues in the CDR3. CDR3 in DNA: TGCAGCGTCCAGGCGCCGAACACTGGAGCTTTCTTT. It yields the protein CSVQAPNTGAFF.

The chain uses TRBV4-1 and TRBJ2-4, with D tentatively TRBD2 (6 bases). CDR1 is MGHRA, CDR2 YSYEKL, per germline. V was pared by 5 bases and J by 8 bases, with 19 bases between. The CDR3 runs to 15 residues. The CDR3 here is CASSGAGMGKDIQYF. DNA for the CDR3: TGCGCCAGCAGCGGTGCGGGGATGGGGAAGGACATTCAGTACTTC.

The chain joins TRBV15 to TRBJ2-5; D possibly corresponds to TRBD2 (6 bases). The CDR3 contains 14 residues. V lost 3 bases and J 1 base, leaving 9 bases between the germline ends. The germline CDR1 and CDR2 sequences are LNHNV and YYDKDF (reference sequence). CDR3 in amino acids: CATSSPGLQETQYF. The CDR3 region has the DNA TGTGCCACCAGCAGCCCGGGACTCCAAGAGACCCAGTACTTC.

This clonotype was seen at least ten times. The chain recombines TRBV5-1 with TRBJ2-5, with 8 bases that match TRBD1. This CDR3 contains 14 residues. V lost 3 bases to trimming and J lost 11 bases; unmatched junction nucleotides: 12. Germline CDR1 is SGHRS and CDR2 is YFSETQ. CDR3 nucleotide sequence: TGCGCCAGCAGCTCTGCAGGGGGCTACAATGAGCAGTACTTC. It translates to CASSSAGGYNEQYF.

This clonotype was seen a handful of times. This sequence joins TRBV20-1 and TRBJ2-4, with unresolved D. The last part of the DNA fits TRBJ2-7 better; the J call may be wrong. The CDR3 is made up of 14 amino acids. The V gene's germline CDR1 is DFQATT and CDR2 SNEGSKA (reference sequence). The CDR3 nucleotides are TGCAGTGCTAGAGATCTCGTGGGTTACTACGAGCAGTACTTC. This translates into CSARDLVGYYEQYF.

This clonotype was recorded only once. This rearrangement joins TRBV6-1 to TRBJ2-7; D possibly corresponds to TRBD1 (6 bases). Germline assignment: CDR1 MNHNS and CDR2 SASEGT. CDR3 length equals 17 residues. With 6 bases removed from V and 0 bases from J, the gap between germline ends came to 21 bases. The CDR3 region is CASREHGQNPTSYEQYF. The CDR3 DNA reads as TGTGCCAGCAGAGAACACGGACAGAACCCCACCTCCTACGAGCAGTACTTC.

This clonotype was detected only a few times. The J gene is TRBJ2-3, the V gene TRBV2; 9 nucleotides line up with TRBD2. This CDR3 has 16 residues. J was trimmed by 0 bases and V by 2 bases; bases with no gene match: 3. Germline-derived CDR1 and CDR2 are SNHLY and FYNNEI. The CDR3 sequence: CASSERLAGSTDTQYF. The CDR3 region has the DNA TGTGCCAGCAGTGAAAGGCTAGCGGGGAGCACAGATACGCAGTATTTT.

Notes on this clonotype: Just one base apart from a much larger clone, this may be a read error. The rearrangement links TRBV5-1 to TRBJ2-3; D unclear. V was pared by 7 bases and J by 6 bases, with 12 bases between. Germline CDR1 is SGHRS and CDR2 is YFSETQ. The CDR3 runs to 12 residues. CDR3 DNA: TGCGCCAGCGCAGAAGGACCCGATACGCAGTATTTT. This gives the protein CASAEGPDTQYF.

This clonotype has just a few counts. This rearrangement joins TRBV21-1 to TRBJ2-5; the DNA was not compared with TRBD2, the D call given in the table. TRBV21-1 is labeled a pseudogene. The CDR3 has 15 residues. The CDR3 is CASSCGRALTETQYF. In nucleotides, the CDR3 is TGTGCCAGCAGCTGCGGCAGGGCGCTTACAGAGACCCAGTACTTC.

The gene calls are TRBV6-2 or TRBV6-3 and TRBJ2-1; TRBD1 matches 9 bases. Germline assignment: CDR1 MNHEY and CDR2 SVGEGT. The length of the CDR3 is 19 residues. The junction had 15 bases not matched to a gene; V was cut back by 0 bases and J by 6 bases. The CDR3 loop reads CASSYSGQGVKKGRNEQFF. CDR3 DNA: TGTGCCAGCAGTTACTCGGGACAGGGAGTTAAGAAAGGGCGCAATGAGCAGTTCTTC.

The genes are TRBV10-3 and TRBJ2-1; no firm D call. Trimming took 4 bases from V and 8 from J, leaving 18 bases between them. CDR1 and CDR2 from the germline V gene are ENHRY and SYGVKD. CDR3 size: 15 residues. The DNA of the CDR3 is TGTGCCATCAGTGGGGCCGTGGACGCTCGGGATGAGCAGTTCTTC. This translates into CAISGAVDARDEQFF.

The chain uses TRBV20-1 and TRBJ1-6, with 8 bases aligning to TRBD1. Germline V gene data show CDR1 as DFQATT and CDR2 as SNEGSKA (reference sequence). The CDR3 length is 17 residues. Trimming took 0 bases from V and 6 from J; bases not matched to a gene: 10. Here the CDR3 reads CSARDSGQVAGNSPLHF. As DNA, the CDR3 is TGCAGTGCTAGAGATTCGGGACAGGTTGCGGGTAATTCACCCCTCCACTTT.

This clonotype came up a few times. The chain is built from TRBV9 and TRBJ1-2; 7 bases line up with TRBD1. The V and J ends lost 4 bases and 5 bases, in that order; junction bases with no gene match: 8. In germline, CDR1 is SGDLS, CDR2 YYNGEE. This CDR3 has 14 amino acids. Written as DNA, the CDR3 is TGTGCCAGCAGCCCGGGCCAGGGACAGTATGGCTACACCTTC. It encodes CASSPGQGQYGYTF.

This chain links TRBV7-2 with TRBJ1-6; TRBD1 matches 7 bases. With 0 bases clipped from V and 5 bases from J, the junction kept 7 bases outside the gene matches. Per germline, CDR1 SGHTA and CDR2 FQGNSA. CDR3 length equals 17 residues. The chain's CDR3 is CASSLAFSGTDNSPLHF. As DNA, the CDR3 is TGTGCCAGCAGCTTAGCATTCTCCGGGACAGATAATTCACCCCTCCACTTT.

The table lists this clonotype with a few counts. The rearrangement links TRBV7-9 to TRBJ1-4; D not resolved. The CDR3 is 15 amino acids. Looked up from germline, CDR1 is SEHNR and CDR2 is FQNEAQ (reference sequence). V was shortened by 1 base and J by 5 bases, with 11 bases between the two germline ends. CDR3 loop: CASSLGTVLNEKLFF. DNA for the CDR3: TGTGCCAGCAGCTTAGGAACAGTCTTAAATGAAAAACTGTTTTTT.

The J gene is TRBJ2-7, the V gene TRBV6-6; the match to TRBD2 covers 9 bases. The germline gives CDR1 MNHNY, CDR2 SVGAGI (reference sequence). This CDR3 spans 16 amino acids. The ends lost 2 bases at V and 2 bases at J; junction bases unmatched: 7. The CDR3 region has the DNA TGTGCCAGCAGTTACGGACCTAGCGGGACAGCCTACGAGCAGTACTTC. Protein sequence: CASSYGPSGTAYEQYF.

The genes are TRBV12-3 or TRBV12-4 and TRBJ1-2; 8 bases align to TRBD1. This CDR3 is 15 amino acids long. The V and J ends lost 6 bases and 0 bases, in that order; junction bases with no gene match: 6. CDR3 in DNA: TGTGCCAGCAGCCCGGGACAGGCCACTAACTATGGCTACACCTTC. Encoded protein: CASSPGQATNYGYTF.

This chain connects TRBV6-1 to TRBJ2-4; TRBD1 matches at 9 bases. The V gene's germline CDR1 is MNHNS and CDR2 SASEGT. CDR3 length: 15 amino acids. V shed 0 bases, J shed 13 bases, and the junction held 10 bases outside the gene matches. This CDR3 is CASSEAQGAFWEQYF. CDR3 DNA sequence: TGTGCCAGCAGTGAAGCACAGGGGGCCTTTTGGGAGCAGTACTTC.

This clonotype showed up just a few times. The chain employs TRBV10-3 and TRBJ2-7; 12 positions agree with TRBD2. Per germline, CDR1 ENHRY and CDR2 SYGVKD. CDR3 length: 17 residues. Germline trimming cut 2 bases from V and 0 bases from J; bases unmatched to any gene: 5. The CDR3 is CAISEGTSGQSSYEQYF. The CDR3, as DNA: TGTGCCATCAGTGAGGGGACTAGCGGGCAAAGCTCCTACGAGCAGTACTTC.

This chain connects TRBV4-1 to TRBJ2-7; D possibly corresponds to TRBD2 (7 bases). Germline assignment: CDR1 MGHRA and CDR2 YSYEKL. CDR3 length equals 14 residues. V lost 4 bases and J 5 bases, leaving 15 bases between the germline ends. CDR3 loop: CASSPPGGLNEQYF. CDR3 DNA: TGCGCCAGCAGCCCCCCGGGGGGCCTCAACGAGCAGTACTTC.

This clonotype was counted only a few times. The chain carries TRBV10-3 and TRBJ2-3; 9 bases line up with TRBD2. This CDR3 has 15 amino acids. Germline trimming cut 6 bases from V and 0 bases from J; bases unmatched to any gene: 4. CDR1 ENHRY and CDR2 SYGVKD come from the germline V gene. The CDR3, as DNA: TGTGCCATCAGAGACACTAGCGGGAGCACAGATACGCAGTATTTT. It is translated as CAIRDTSGSTDTQYF.

This clonotype was seen more than once but under ten times. This CDR3 reads CASSLVAGWSEAFF. CDR3 nucleotides: TGCGCCAGCAGCTTGGTGGCGGGCTGGTCTGAAGCTTTCTTT. The chain has TRBV5-1 and TRBJ1-1; D gene uncertain. V was shortened by 0 bases and J by 6 bases, with 12 bases between the two germline ends. The CDR3 runs to 14 residues. Germline CDR1 reads SGHRS; CDR2 reads YFSETQ.

This clonotype was found a few times. The chain employs TRBV6-4 and TRBJ2-1; D perhaps matches TRBD2 (6 bases). The DNA end is more similar to TRBJ2-7, so the J call may be wrong. Germline CDR1 and CDR2: MRHNA and SNTAGT. The CDR3 contains 15 residues. The DNA for the CDR3 is TGTGCCAGCAGTGTTAGGGGAGGATCCTACAATGAGCAGTACTTC. The encoded protein is CASSVRGGSYNEQYF.

This clonotype was seen a handful of times. This sequence joins TRBV5-6 and TRBJ2-3; D not resolved. Per the germline V gene, CDR1 is SGHDT and CDR2 is YYEEEE. V lost 0 bases and J 2 bases, leaving 10 bases between the germline ends. The CDR3 has 15 residues. CDR3 amino acids: CASSLGSDHTDTQYF. In DNA form, the CDR3 reads TGTGCCAGCAGCTTGGGATCGGACCACACAGATACGCAGTATTTT.

This clonotype occurred a few times. The rearrangement joins TRBV12-3 or TRBV12-4 to TRBJ2-7; D ambiguous. The CDR3 length is 15 residues. V lost 2 bases to trimming and J lost 2 bases, with 13 bases between them. In DNA form, the CDR3 reads TGTGCCAGCAGTTTACGGGTTTACGGAACCTACGAGCAGTACTTC. Translated, it gives CASSLRVYGTYEQYF.

The genes are TRBV29-1 and TRBJ1-2; 10 bases agree with TRBD1. The J segment lost 4 bases and the V segment lost 6 bases, leaving 17 bases of the junction unmatched. Per the germline V gene, CDR1 is SQVTM and CDR2 is ANQGSEA. The CDR3 has 17 residues. The CDR3 region is CSVRLQTGTGASYGYTF. The CDR3 nucleotides read TGCAGCGTGAGACTGCAGACCGGGACAGGGGCCTCCTATGGCTACACCTTC.

This clonotype was seen many times. The chain joins TRBV29-1 to TRBJ2-5; TRBD1 matches 7 bases. CDR1 is SQVTM, CDR2 ANQGSEA, per germline. Trimming took 8 bases from V and 4 from J; bases not matched to a gene: 13. This CDR3 has 14 residues. This CDR3 is CSYSVTGLGETQYF. DNA for the CDR3: TGCAGCTATAGTGTGACAGGGTTGGGAGAGACCCAGTACTTC.

This clonotype was seen a few times. The chain combines TRBV10-3 with TRBJ2-4, with a weak D call TRBD1 (5 bases). Trimming took 0 bases from V and 0 from J, leaving 18 bases between them. Germline lookup yields CDR1 ENHRY and CDR2 SYGVKD. CDR3 length: 19 residues. The CDR3 here is CAISESIAGQGLAKNIQYF. The CDR3 coding sequence is TGTGCCATCAGTGAGTCAATAGCCGGGCAGGGTCTAGCCAAAAACATTCAGTACTTC.

The chain recombines TRBV4-1 with TRBJ2-5; a possible D gene is TRBD1 (5 bases). Trimming removed 7 bases from V and 4 bases from J, with 16 bases in between. Germline V gene data show CDR1 as MGHRA and CDR2 as YSYEKL. The CDR3 is 14 amino acids. CDR3 loop: CASTKGSGPETQYF. CDR3 coding DNA: TGCGCCAGCACCAAGGGGTCAGGGCCAGAGACCCAGTACTTC.

This clonotype was counted between two and nine times. The J gene is TRBJ1-4, the V gene TRBV9, with D possibly TRBD1 on 6 matching bases. V lost 3 bases and J 11 bases, leaving 11 bases between the germline ends. Per the germline V gene, CDR1 is SGDLS and CDR2 is YYNGEE. CDR3 length equals 12 residues. CDR3 sequence reads: CASSAGQGKLFF. The DNA of the CDR3 is TGTGCCAGCAGCGCGGGACAAGGGAAACTGTTTTTT. Drawing the rest from reference TRBV9 and TRBJ1-4, the complete variable domain is DSGVTQTPKHLITATGQRVTLRCSPRSGDLSVYWYQQSLDQGLQFLIQYYNGEERAKGNILERFSAQQFPDLHSELNLSSLELGDSALYFCASSAGQGKLFFGSGTQLSVL.

A note on this clonotype: A read error may produce the germline difference seen at one junction end. The chain links TRBV3-1 to TRBJ2-7; maybe TRBD2 (6 bases). The CDR3 length is 13 residues. Germline V gene sequence: CDR1 LGHDT, CDR2 YNNKEL (reference sequence). This chain's CDR3 is CASSQAEGYEQYF. In DNA form, the CDR3 reads TGCGCCAGCAGCCAAGCGGAGGGCTACGAGCAGTACTTC.